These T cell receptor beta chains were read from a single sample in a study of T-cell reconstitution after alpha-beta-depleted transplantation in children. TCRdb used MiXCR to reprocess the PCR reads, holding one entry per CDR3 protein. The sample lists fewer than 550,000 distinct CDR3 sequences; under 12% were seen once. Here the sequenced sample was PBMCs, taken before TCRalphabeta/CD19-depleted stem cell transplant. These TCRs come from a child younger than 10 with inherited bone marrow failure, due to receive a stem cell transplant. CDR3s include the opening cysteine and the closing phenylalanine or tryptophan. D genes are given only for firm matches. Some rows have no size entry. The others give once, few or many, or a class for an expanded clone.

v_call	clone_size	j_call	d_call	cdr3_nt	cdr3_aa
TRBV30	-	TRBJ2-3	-	TGTGCCTGGTCGGGACTCTCACCTCCAGATACGCAGTATTTT	CAWSGLSPPDTQYF
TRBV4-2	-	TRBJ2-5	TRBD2	TGTGCCAGCAGCCAAGCTTCTAGCGGGAGTCGGAAGACCCAGTACTTC	CASSQASSGSRKTQYF
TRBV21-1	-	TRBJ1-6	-	TGTGCCAGCAGCTTGGGGGGCTTATATTCACCCCTCCACTTT	CASSLGGLYSPLHF
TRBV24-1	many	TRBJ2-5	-	TGTGCCACCAGTGGAGAGACCCAGTACTTC	CATSGETQYF
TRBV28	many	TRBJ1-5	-	TGTGCCAGCAGTCCAGGGCTTCGGGGAGCCGGGCAGCCCCAGCATTTT	CASSPGLRGAGQPQHF
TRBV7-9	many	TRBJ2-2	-	TGTGCCAGCAGCGTATTGGTCCAAAACACCGGGGAGCTGTTTTTT	CASSVLVQNTGELFF
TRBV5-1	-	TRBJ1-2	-	TGCGCCAGCAGCTTGGCGTCAGGGTCGGATGGCTACACCTTC	CASSLASGSDGYTF
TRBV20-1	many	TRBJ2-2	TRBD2	TGCAGTGCCTTATCGCGGGAGGCGAACACCGGGGAGCTGTTTTTT	CSALSREANTGELFF
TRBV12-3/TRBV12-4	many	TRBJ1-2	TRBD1	TGTGCCAGCAGCCCGACGGGACAGGGGACAAGTGGCTACACCTTC	CASSPTGQGTSGYTF
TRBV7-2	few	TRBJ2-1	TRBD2	TGTGCCAGCAGCTTAAACGACAGGGGACTAGCGGGGGTCTACAATGAGCAGTTCTTC	CASSLNDRGLAGVYNEQFF
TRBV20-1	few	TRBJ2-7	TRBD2	TGCAGTGCTAGGTCTAGCGGGAGTCTCCTCAGCTCCTACGAGCAGTACTTC	CSARSSGSLLSSYEQYF
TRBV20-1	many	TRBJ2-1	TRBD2	TGCAGTGCTAGAGATTCTTATATAACTAGCGACTCCTACAATGAGCAGTTCTTC	CSARDSYITSDSYNEQFF
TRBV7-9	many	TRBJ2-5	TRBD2	TGTGCCAGCAGCTCCGTAGCGGGAGCTATGAGAGAGACCCAGTACTTC	CASSSVAGAMRETQYF
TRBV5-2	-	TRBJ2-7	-	TGTGCCAGCAACCTCGGGACAGGGGCCACCCGGCAGTACTTC	CASNLGTGATRQYF
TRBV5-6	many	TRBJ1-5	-	TGTGCCAGCAGCGCCGGGGGGGGCGGTCAGCCCCAGCATTTT	CASSAGGGGQPQHF
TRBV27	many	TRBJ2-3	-	TGTGCCAGCAGTTTATATTATTTGGATACGCAGTATTTT	CASSLYYLDTQYF
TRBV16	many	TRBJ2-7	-	TGTGCCAGCAGCCAATCGGGCGAAATCTACGAGCAGTACTTC	CASSQSGEIYEQYF
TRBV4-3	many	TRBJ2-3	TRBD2	TGCGCCAGCAGCCAAAGAAGCGGGAGGAGGACAGATACGCAGTATTTT	CASSQRSGRRTDTQYF
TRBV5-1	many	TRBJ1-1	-	TGCGCCAGCAAGAGGTCCCCGGGAGAGACTGAAGCTTTCTTT	CASKRSPGETEAFF
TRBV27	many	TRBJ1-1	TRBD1	TGTGCCAGCAGTTTCCAACAGGGGACTGAAGCTTTCTTT	CASSFQQGTEAFF
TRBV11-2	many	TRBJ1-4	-	TGTGCCAGCAGCAAGGACAGCCCTAATGAAAAACTGTTTTTT	CASSKDSPNEKLFF
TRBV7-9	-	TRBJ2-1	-	TGTGCCAGCAGCTTAGTGATAGCTAAATACAATGAGCAGTTCTTC	CASSLVIAKYNEQFF
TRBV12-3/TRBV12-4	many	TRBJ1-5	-	TGTGCCAGCAGTTGGGGGGGGGATCAGCCCCAGCATTTT	CASSWGGDQPQHF
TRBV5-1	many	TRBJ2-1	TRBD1	TGCGCCAGCAAGTTTCAGGGGGCCGATGAGCAGTTCTTC	CASKFQGADEQFF
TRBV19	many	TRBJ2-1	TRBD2	TGTGCCAGTAGTCAGGTACTAGCGAGGACGGCGAATGAGCAGTTCTTC	CASSQVLARTANEQFF
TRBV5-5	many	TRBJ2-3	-	TGTGCCAGCAGCTTGGGTCCGGGGATCACAGATACGCAGTATTTT	CASSLGPGITDTQYF
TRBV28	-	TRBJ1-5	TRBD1	TGTGCCAGCAGCTCGTCGGACAGGGGGCCGAATCAGCCCCAGCATTTT	CASSSSDRGPNQPQHF
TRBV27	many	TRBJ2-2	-	TGTGCCAGCAGTCCGAGTTTAACCGGGGAGCTGTTTTTT	CASSPSLTGELFF
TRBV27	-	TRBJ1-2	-	TGTGCCAGCAGTTTATGGGGCAACAACCCTCAGGGCTACACCTTC	CASSLWGNNPQGYTF
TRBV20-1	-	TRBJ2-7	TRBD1	TGCTGTGCTAAGTCCGGGACAGCCTCTTTCTTAGACGAGCAGTACTTC	CCAKSGTASFLDEQYF
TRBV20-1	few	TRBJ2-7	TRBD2	TGCAGTGCTAGCGAACGGACTAGCGGCAACTACGAGCAGTACTTC	CSASERTSGNYEQYF
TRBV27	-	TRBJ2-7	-	TGTGCCAGCAGAGGGAGTATCGGGAAGGGGGAGCAGTACTTC	CASRGSIGKGEQYF
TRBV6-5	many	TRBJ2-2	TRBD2	TGTGCCAGCAGTCCTTTGGGAGCGGGAGCTATGGGCGGGGAGCTGTTTTTT	CASSPLGAGAMGGELFF
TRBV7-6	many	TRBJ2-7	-	TGTGCCAGCAGCTTAGGAATCCCTTTTAGGGAGCGGGCCTACGAGCAGTACTTC	CASSLGIPFRERAYEQYF
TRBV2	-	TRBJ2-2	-	TGTGCCAGCACCCCCGGGCTAGCTGTCGGGGAGCTGTTTTTT	CASTPGLAVGELFF
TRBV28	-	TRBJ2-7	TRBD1	TGTGCCACCTTGCGACAGGGGCCCTACGAGCAGTACTTC	CATLRQGPYEQYF
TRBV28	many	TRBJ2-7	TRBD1	TGTGCCAGCAGACACAGGGGGAACGCTTACGAGCAGTACTTC	CASRHRGNAYEQYF
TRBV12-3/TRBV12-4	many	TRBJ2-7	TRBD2	TGTGCCAGCAGAGGTTCCCAGCGGGGCTTCTACGAGCAGTACTTC	CASRGSQRGFYEQYF
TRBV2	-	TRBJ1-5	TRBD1	TGTGCCAGCAGTCCCAGACAGGGAGGCGATCAGCCCCAGCATTTT	CASSPRQGGDQPQHF
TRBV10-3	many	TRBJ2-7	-	TGTGCCATCAGTGTCAGAGACGAGCAGTACTTC	CAISVRDEQYF
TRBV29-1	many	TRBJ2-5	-	TGCAGCGTCAAAGAATGGGGAGCGGAGACCCAGTACTTC	CSVKEWGAETQYF
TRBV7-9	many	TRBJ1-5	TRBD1	TGTGCCAGCAGTCCTACAGGGGCCGGGGATCAGCCCCAGCATTTT	CASSPTGAGDQPQHF
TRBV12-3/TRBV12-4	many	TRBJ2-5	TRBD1	TGTGCCAGCAGCAGGGGGCCTGGGGAGACCCAGTACTTC	CASSRGPGETQYF
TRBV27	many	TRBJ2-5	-	TGTGCCAGCAGTTTATCCGCAGGACCCCCTTTGGAGACCCAGTACTTC	CASSLSAGPPLETQYF
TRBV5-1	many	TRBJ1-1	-	TGCGCCAGCAGCTTTGAGGGTGGCACTGAAGCTTTCTTT	CASSFEGGTEAFF
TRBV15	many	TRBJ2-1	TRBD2	TGTGCCACCAGCAGAGACCCGGGACTAGTAAATGAGCAGTTCTTC	CATSRDPGLVNEQFF